This T cell receptor (beta chain) was found in a study of pediatric ulcerative colitis. General study findings and limits: Compared with controls, ulcerative colitis showed greater blood-rectum clone sharing. No controls had the two rectal clonotypes shared by ulcerative colitis patients.

Controls: normal colonoscopy findings, no IBD within the following year. At colonoscopy, a blood sample was also collected. V lost 4 bases, J lost 7 bases, and 10 bases lay in between. The CDR3 has 12 amino acids. CDR1 is GTSNPN and CDR2 is SVGIG in the germline V gene (reference sequence). This clone was counted once. The antigen remains undetermined. The table came from immunoSEQ multiplex PCR; TCRdb's copy has only in-frame clones and leaves some out. The sample records about 60,000 clones, over 80% being singletons. This receptor was taken from a boy aged 5-17 years who was a control in a study of pediatric ulcerative colitis. The rearrangement uses TRBV30 and TRBJ1-4; D is ambiguous. Input material: blood. The CDR3 DNA sequence: TGTGCCTGGAACTCCCGGAGTGAAAAACTGTTTTTT. Protein sequence: CAWNSRSEKLFF.